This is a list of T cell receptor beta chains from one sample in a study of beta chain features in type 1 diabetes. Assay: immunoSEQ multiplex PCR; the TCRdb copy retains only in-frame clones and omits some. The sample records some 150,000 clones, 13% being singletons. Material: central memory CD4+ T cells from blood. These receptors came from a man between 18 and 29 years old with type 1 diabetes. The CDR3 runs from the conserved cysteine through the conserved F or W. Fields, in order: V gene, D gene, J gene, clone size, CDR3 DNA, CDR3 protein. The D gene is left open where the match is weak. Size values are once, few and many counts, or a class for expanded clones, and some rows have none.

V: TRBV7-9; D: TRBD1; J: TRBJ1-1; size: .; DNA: TGTGCCAGCAGCCCCCCCTACAGGGGGCTGGAGACTGAAGCTTTCTTT; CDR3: CASSPPYRGLETEAFF
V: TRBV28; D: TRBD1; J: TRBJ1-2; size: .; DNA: TGTGCCAGCAGTCCAATGGGGACAGACTATGGCTACACCTTC; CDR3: CASSPMGTDYGYTF
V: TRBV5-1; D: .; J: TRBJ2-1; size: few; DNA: TGCGCCAGCAGTTACGATGGGGGATCCTACAATGAGCAGTTCTTC; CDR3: CASSYDGGSYNEQFF
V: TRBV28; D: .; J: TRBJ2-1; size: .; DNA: TGTGCCAGCAGCCCTCCCCGGCGGGCCGGCGGGTTCCATGAGCAGTTCTTC; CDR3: CASSPPRRAGGFHEQFF
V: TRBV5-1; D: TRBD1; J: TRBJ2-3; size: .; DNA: TGCGCCAGCACCCGGACAGGGGAAGGTACAGATACGCAGTATTTT; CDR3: CASTRTGEGTDTQYF
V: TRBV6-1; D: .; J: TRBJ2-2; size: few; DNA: TGTGCCAGCAGTGCGACAAGGGGGACCGGGGAGCTGTTTTTT; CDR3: CASSATRGTGELFF
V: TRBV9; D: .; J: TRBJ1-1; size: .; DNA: TGTGCCAGCAGCGTAGTGACGGCTAACACTGAAGCTTTCTTT; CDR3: CASSVVTANTEAFF
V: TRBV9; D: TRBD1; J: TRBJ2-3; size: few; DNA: TGTGCCAGCAGCGTAGCTACGGGACAGGGGGGGACAGATACGCAGTATTTT; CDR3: CASSVATGQGGTDTQYF
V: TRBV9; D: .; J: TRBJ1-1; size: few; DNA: TGTGCCAGCAGCGTAGTTGCGGGGGGAATAGCTTTCTTT; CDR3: CASSVVAGGIAFF
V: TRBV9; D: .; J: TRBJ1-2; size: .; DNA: TGTGCCAGCAGCGTAGGGGAGTCTAGAGGGTATGGCTACACCTTC; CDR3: CASSVGESRGYGYTF
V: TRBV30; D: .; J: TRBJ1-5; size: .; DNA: TGTGCCTGGAGTGCGGACAGCAATCAGCCCCAGCATTTT; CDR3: CAWSADSNQPQHF
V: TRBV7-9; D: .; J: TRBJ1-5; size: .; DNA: TGTGCCAGCAGCCTCGGGACCGGGCAGCTCCAGCCCCAGCATTTT; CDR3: CASSLGTGQLQPQHF
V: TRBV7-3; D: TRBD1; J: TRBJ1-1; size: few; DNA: TGTGCCAGCAGCCCCGGGACAGGGCTGACTGAAGCTTTCTTT; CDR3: CASSPGTGLTEAFF
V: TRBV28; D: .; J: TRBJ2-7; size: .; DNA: TGTGCCGCCCCCGGACGAAACTACGAGCAGTACTTC; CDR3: CAAPGRNYEQYF
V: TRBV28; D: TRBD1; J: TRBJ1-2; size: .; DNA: TGTGCCAGCAGTTTGGCGGGACAGGGATTTGGCTACACCTTC; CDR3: CASSLAGQGFGYTF
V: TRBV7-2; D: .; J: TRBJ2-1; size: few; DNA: TGTGCCAGCAGCTTCGGAGTTAATGAGCAGTTCTTC; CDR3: CASSFGVNEQFF
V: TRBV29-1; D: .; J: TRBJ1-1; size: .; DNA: TGCAGCGCCTGGGGTAGGAAGAGAGAGGCTACTGAAGCTTTCTTT; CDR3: CSAWGRKREATEAFF
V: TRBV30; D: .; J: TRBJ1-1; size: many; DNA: TGTGCCTGGAGCCGGTCCGGGGAGAACACTGAAGCTTTCTTT; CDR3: CAWSRSGENTEAFF
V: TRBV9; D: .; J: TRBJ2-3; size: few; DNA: TGTGCCAGCAGACTAAGAGAATTCACAGATACGCAGTATTTT; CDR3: CASRLREFTDTQYF
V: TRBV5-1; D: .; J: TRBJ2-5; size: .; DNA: TGCGCCAGCAGCCCGGGGGACCAAGAGACCCAGTACTTC; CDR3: CASSPGDQETQYF
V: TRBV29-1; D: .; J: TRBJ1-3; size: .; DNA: TGCAGCGCTGGCGGGACACAAAACACCATATATTTT; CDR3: CSAGGTQNTIYF
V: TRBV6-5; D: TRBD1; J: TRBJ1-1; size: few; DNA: TGTGCCAGCAGCAACGGACAGGGGCTGAACACTGAAGCTTTCTTT; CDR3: CASSNGQGLNTEAFF
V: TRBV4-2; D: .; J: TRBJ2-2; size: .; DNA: TGTGCCAGCAGCAAAGAATTAGCCGGGGAGCTGTTTTTT; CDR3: CASSKELAGELFF
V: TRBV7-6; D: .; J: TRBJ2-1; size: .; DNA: TGTGCCAGCAGCTCAGTGGTGGGCTATGAGCAGTTCTTC; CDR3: CASSSVVGYEQFF
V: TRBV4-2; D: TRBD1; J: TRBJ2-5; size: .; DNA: TGTGCCAGCAGCCAATCCCTCGGGACAGGGGAGACCCAGTACTTC; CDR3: CASSQSLGTGETQYF
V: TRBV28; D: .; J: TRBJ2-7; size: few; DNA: TGTGCCAGCAGTTTCGGGACATCCTACGAGCAGTACTTC; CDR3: CASSFGTSYEQYF
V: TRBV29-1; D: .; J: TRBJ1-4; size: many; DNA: TGCAGCGGAGCGGTGACAGGATATGAAAAACTGTTTTTT; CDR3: CSGAVTGYEKLFF
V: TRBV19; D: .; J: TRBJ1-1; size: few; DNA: TGTGCCAGTAGTATGGAGACAGGTTATTTGTTTGCTGAAGCTTTCTTT; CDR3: CASSMETGYLFAEAFF
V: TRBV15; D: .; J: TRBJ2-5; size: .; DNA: TGTGCCACCAGCAGAGATATGGGGGAGACCCAGTACTTC; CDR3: CATSRDMGETQYF
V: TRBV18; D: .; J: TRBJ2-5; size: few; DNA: TGTGCCAGCTCCCAAGATACGCAAGAGACCCAGTACTTC; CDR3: CASSQDTQETQYF
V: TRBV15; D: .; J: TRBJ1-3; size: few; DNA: TGTGCCACCGGGGGAGCAGGAAACACCATATATTTT; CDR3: CATGGAGNTIYF
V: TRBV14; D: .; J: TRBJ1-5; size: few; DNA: TGTGCCAGCAGCCAAGTTCCCAATCAGCCCCAGCATTTT; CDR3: CASSQVPNQPQHF
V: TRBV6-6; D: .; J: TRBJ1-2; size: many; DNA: TGTGCCAGCTCAGGGGCGAGTGGCTACACCTTC; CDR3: CASSGASGYTF
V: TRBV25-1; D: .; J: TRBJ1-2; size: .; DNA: TGTGCCAGCAGTGAAGGTGTCGGACAGATATATGGCTACACCTTC; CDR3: CASSEGVGQIYGYTF
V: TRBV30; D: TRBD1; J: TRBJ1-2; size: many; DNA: TGTGCCTCACAGGGGGTGGTCCCCTATGGCTACACCTTC; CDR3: CASQGVVPYGYTF
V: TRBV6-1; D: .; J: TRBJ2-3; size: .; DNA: TGTGCCAGCGGAGATAGCACAGATACGCAGTATTTT; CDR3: CASGDSTDTQYF
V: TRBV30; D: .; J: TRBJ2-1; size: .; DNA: TGTGCCTGGAGTCCCCGCGGGTACAATGAGCAGTTCTTC; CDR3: CAWSPRGYNEQFF
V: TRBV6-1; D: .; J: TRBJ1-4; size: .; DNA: TGTGCCAGCATGGTATCAGGGGAGGAAAAACTGTTTTTT; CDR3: CASMVSGEEKLFF
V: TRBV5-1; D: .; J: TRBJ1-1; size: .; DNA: TGCGCCAGCAGCTTGACTCCGACGGACACTGAAGCTTTCTTT; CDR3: CASSLTPTDTEAFF
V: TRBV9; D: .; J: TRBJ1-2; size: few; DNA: TGTGCCAGCAGCGTAGAGGGGACCCGAGGCTACACCTTC; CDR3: CASSVEGTRGYTF
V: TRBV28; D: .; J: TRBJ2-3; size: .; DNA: TGTGCCAGCAGTTCCCCCCCCTCCACAGATACGCAGTATTTT; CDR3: CASSSPPSTDTQYF
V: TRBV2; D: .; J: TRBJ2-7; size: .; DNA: TGTGCCAGCAGTCCGGAGAGGGGCTACGAGCAGTACTTC; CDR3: CASSPERGYEQYF
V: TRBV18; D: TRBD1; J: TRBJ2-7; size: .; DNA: TGTGCCAGCTCACCCAGACAGGGGGTCGACGAGCAGTACTTC; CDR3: CASSPRQGVDEQYF
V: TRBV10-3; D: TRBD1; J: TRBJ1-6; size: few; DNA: TGTGCCATCAGTAGGGACAGGGAGAACTCACCCCTCCACTTT; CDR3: CAISRDRENSPLHF
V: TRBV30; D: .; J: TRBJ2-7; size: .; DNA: TGTGCCTGGAGGAGAGTCGGCCCGTCCTACGAGCAGTACTTC; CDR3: CAWRRVGPSYEQYF
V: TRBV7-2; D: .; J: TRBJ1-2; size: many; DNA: TGTGCCAGCAGCTTAGACCACTTGTCAGGCTACACCTTC; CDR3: CASSLDHLSGYTF
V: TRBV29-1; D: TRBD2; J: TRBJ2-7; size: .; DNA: TGCAGCGTTGAAAAGGGGCGGGGGAGCTCCTACGAGCAGTACTTC; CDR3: CSVEKGRGSSYEQYF
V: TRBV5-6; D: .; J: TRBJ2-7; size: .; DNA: TGTGCCAGCAGCTTGGTCCTCGTTGCCGAGCAGTACTTC; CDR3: CASSLVLVAEQYF
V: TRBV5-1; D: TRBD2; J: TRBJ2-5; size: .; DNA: TGCGCCAGCAGCTCTACCGGACTAGCCGTCCAAGAGACCCAGTACTTC; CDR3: CASSSTGLAVQETQYF
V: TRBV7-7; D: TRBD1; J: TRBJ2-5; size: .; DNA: TGTGCCAGCAGCTCCGGGACAGGCCAAGAGACCCAGTACTTC; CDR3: CASSSGTGQETQYF
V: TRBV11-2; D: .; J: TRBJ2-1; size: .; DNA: TGTGCCAGCAGCTCTAGCCACGGACAGTCCTACAATGAGCAGTTCTTC; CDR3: CASSSSHGQSYNEQFF
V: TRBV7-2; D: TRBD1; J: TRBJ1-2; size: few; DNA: TGTGCCAGCAGCCCCCGACAGGGGGCCTATGGCTACACCTTC; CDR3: CASSPRQGAYGYTF
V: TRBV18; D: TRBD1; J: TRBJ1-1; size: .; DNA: TGTGCCAGCTCAGCAGCGACAGGGGTGAACACTGAAGCTTTCTTT; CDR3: CASSAATGVNTEAFF
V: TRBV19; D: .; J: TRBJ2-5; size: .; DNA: TGTGCCAGTAGTATCGTCTGGGGGCAACAGACCCAGTACTTC; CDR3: CASSIVWGQQTQYF
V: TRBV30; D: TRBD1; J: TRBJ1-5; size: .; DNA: TGTGCCTGGGAACCCACCGGGACAGGGAGCAATCAGCCCCAGCATTTT; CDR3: CAWEPTGTGSNQPQHF
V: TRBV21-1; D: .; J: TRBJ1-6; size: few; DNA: TGTGCCAGCAGCAAAGGGGCAGGGAATTCACCCCTCCACTTT; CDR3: CASSKGAGNSPLHF
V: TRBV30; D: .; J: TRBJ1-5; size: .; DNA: TGTGCCTGGAGCGAAGATAGCAATCAGCCCCAGCATTTT; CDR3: CAWSEDSNQPQHF